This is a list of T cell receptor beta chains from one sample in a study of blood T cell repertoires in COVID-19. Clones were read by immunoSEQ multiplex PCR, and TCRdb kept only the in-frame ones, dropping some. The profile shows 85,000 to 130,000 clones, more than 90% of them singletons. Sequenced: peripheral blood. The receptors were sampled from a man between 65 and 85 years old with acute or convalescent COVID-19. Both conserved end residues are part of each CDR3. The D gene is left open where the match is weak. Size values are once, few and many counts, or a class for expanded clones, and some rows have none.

CDR3nt: TGTGCCAGCAGCCCGAAGCGGGAGGGCTACGAGCAGTACTTC
CDR3aa: CASSPKREGYEQYF
abundance: -
j_gene: TRBJ2-7
d_gene: TRBD2
v_gene: TRBV7-9

CDR3nt: TGTGCCAGCAGTCTTTACAATGAGCAGTTCTTC
CDR3aa: CASSLYNEQFF
abundance: -
j_gene: TRBJ2-1
d_gene: -
v_gene: TRBV4-2

CDR3nt: TGTGCCAGCAGCATTCCTTCCCTAGGGGACTCCTACGAGCAGTACTTC
CDR3aa: CASSIPSLGDSYEQYF
abundance: -
j_gene: TRBJ2-7
d_gene: -
v_gene: TRBV7-2

CDR3nt: TGTGCCAGCAGCTTGTGGAGACCGGGACAGGCCCCCTACAATGAGCAGTTCTTC
CDR3aa: CASSLWRPGQAPYNEQFF
abundance: -
j_gene: TRBJ2-1
d_gene: TRBD1
v_gene: TRBV5-6

CDR3nt: TGTGCCAGCAGCCGGGAGACCCAGTACTTC
CDR3aa: CASSRETQYF
abundance: few
j_gene: TRBJ2-5
d_gene: -
v_gene: TRBV2

CDR3nt: TGTGCCAGCAGCCAATGGACAGGGATCGCAACTAATGAAAAACTGTTTTTT
CDR3aa: CASSQWTGIATNEKLFF
abundance: -
j_gene: TRBJ1-4
d_gene: TRBD1
v_gene: TRBV3-1/TRBV3-2

CDR3nt: TGTGCCAGCAGCTTAGATCGGGGGGGACAGCCCCAGCATTTT
CDR3aa: CASSLDRGGQPQHF
abundance: -
j_gene: TRBJ1-5
d_gene: -
v_gene: TRBV11-2

CDR3nt: TGTGCCAGCAGCCCACGACACGGAACCGAAGCTTTCTTT
CDR3aa: CASSPRHGTEAFF
abundance: -
j_gene: TRBJ1-1
d_gene: -
v_gene: TRBV11-2

CDR3nt: TGTGCCAGAGTAAGAAGCGGGGGGGGATCCGGGGAGCTGTTTTTT
CDR3aa: CARVRSGGGSGELFF
abundance: -
j_gene: TRBJ2-2
d_gene: TRBD2
v_gene: TRBV19

CDR3nt: TGTGCCTGGAGCGGGGGATCTCAGCCCCAGCATTTT
CDR3aa: CAWSGGSQPQHF
abundance: -
j_gene: TRBJ1-5
d_gene: -
v_gene: TRBV30

CDR3nt: TGTGCCAGCAGTTGGACAGGCTTGGGCACAGATACGCAGTATTTT
CDR3aa: CASSWTGLGTDTQYF
abundance: -
j_gene: TRBJ2-3
d_gene: TRBD1
v_gene: TRBV27

CDR3nt: TGTGCCAGCAGCCCGGCGCGCGGGGTCCTTCAGCCCCAGCATTTT
CDR3aa: CASSPARGVLQPQHF
abundance: -
j_gene: TRBJ1-5
d_gene: -
v_gene: TRBV13

CDR3nt: TGTGCCTGGGGTATACAGGGGGAGGCTTTCTTT
CDR3aa: CAWGIQGEAFF
abundance: -
j_gene: TRBJ1-1
d_gene: TRBD1
v_gene: TRBV30

CDR3nt: TGCGCCAGCACCCGGACAGGGGGCACAGATACGCAGTATTTT
CDR3aa: CASTRTGGTDTQYF
abundance: -
j_gene: TRBJ2-3
d_gene: TRBD1
v_gene: TRBV5-1

CDR3nt: TGTGCCAGCAGCTTGTCGCCCGCACAGGTGCAGTTCTTC
CDR3aa: CASSLSPAQVQFF
abundance: -
j_gene: TRBJ2-1
d_gene: -
v_gene: TRBV5-6

CDR3nt: TGTGCCAGCAGCCTTGGACTAGCTGGGGATACGCAGTATTTT
CDR3aa: CASSLGLAGDTQYF
abundance: -
j_gene: TRBJ2-3
d_gene: TRBD2
v_gene: TRBV5-6

CDR3nt: TGCGCCAGCAGCTTGACAGGGGGAAATTCACCCCTCCACTTT
CDR3aa: CASSLTGGNSPLHF
abundance: -
j_gene: TRBJ1-6
d_gene: TRBD1
v_gene: TRBV5-1

CDR3nt: TGTGCCAGCAGTCTCGGGACAGTATATAGCAATCAGCCCCAGCATTTT
CDR3aa: CASSLGTVYSNQPQHF
abundance: -
j_gene: TRBJ1-5
d_gene: TRBD1
v_gene: TRBV28

CDR3nt: TGTGCCAGCAGCTTAGTCGGAACAGAAGAGACCCAGTACTTC
CDR3aa: CASSLVGTEETQYF
abundance: -
j_gene: TRBJ2-5
d_gene: -
v_gene: TRBV11-2

CDR3nt: TGTGCCAGCAGTTATAGCGGGACCGTGCGGGGAGAGCAGTACTTC
CDR3aa: CASSYSGTVRGEQYF
abundance: -
j_gene: TRBJ2-7
d_gene: TRBD2
v_gene: TRBV27

CDR3nt: TGCGCCAGCAGCCAACTTGGCACAGGGAGGGACACCGGGGAGCTGTTTTTT
CDR3aa: CASSQLGTGRDTGELFF
abundance: -
j_gene: TRBJ2-2
d_gene: -
v_gene: TRBV4-1

CDR3nt: TGTGCCAGCAGCGTAGCACCGGTCGGGGAGCTGTTTTTT
CDR3aa: CASSVAPVGELFF
abundance: -
j_gene: TRBJ2-2
d_gene: -
v_gene: TRBV9

CDR3nt: TGTGCCAGCAGGTCGGAGGGCTTCTATGGCTACACCTTC
CDR3aa: CASRSEGFYGYTF
abundance: -
j_gene: TRBJ1-2
d_gene: -
v_gene: TRBV12-3/TRBV12-4

CDR3nt: TGTGCCAGCAGCTTGGGCAGCGGGGGGGCCTGGGAGACCCAGTACTTC
CDR3aa: CASSLGSGGAWETQYF
abundance: -
j_gene: TRBJ2-5
d_gene: TRBD2
v_gene: TRBV5-8

CDR3nt: TGTGCCAGCTCACCCCCCAGGAACACTGAAGCTTTCTTT
CDR3aa: CASSPPRNTEAFF
abundance: -
j_gene: TRBJ1-1
d_gene: -
v_gene: TRBV18

CDR3nt: TGCGCCAGCAGCCCGGGGGACAGGGGGCTCGGCAATCAGCCCCAGCATTTT
CDR3aa: CASSPGDRGLGNQPQHF
abundance: once
j_gene: TRBJ1-5
d_gene: TRBD1
v_gene: TRBV5-1

CDR3nt: TGTGCCAGTAGGGACACAACAACTAATGAAAAACTGTTTTTT
CDR3aa: CASRDTTTNEKLFF
abundance: once
j_gene: TRBJ1-4
d_gene: -
v_gene: TRBV6-5

CDR3nt: TGTGCCAGCAGCCCGACTAGCGGCCAAGAGACCCAGTACTTC
CDR3aa: CASSPTSGQETQYF
abundance: -
j_gene: TRBJ2-5
d_gene: TRBD2
v_gene: TRBV4-2

CDR3nt: TGCGCCAGCAGCTCTTCCCCGGCGGGCCAAGAGACCCAGTACTTC
CDR3aa: CASSSSPAGQETQYF
abundance: -
j_gene: TRBJ2-5
d_gene: -
v_gene: TRBV5-1

CDR3nt: TGTGCCAGCTCGAAAACTAGCGGGAGGGCCTTGTCCCTTCAGTTCTTC
CDR3aa: CASSKTSGRALSLQFF
abundance: -
j_gene: TRBJ2-1
d_gene: TRBD2
v_gene: TRBV11-1

CDR3nt: TGTGCCAGCAGGGGCTACCCGACCACCTACGAGCAGTACTTC
CDR3aa: CASRGYPTTYEQYF
abundance: -
j_gene: TRBJ2-7
d_gene: -
v_gene: TRBV28

CDR3nt: TGTGCCAGCAGCGGACGGGACAGGGCGGACACTGAAGCTTTCTTT
CDR3aa: CASSGRDRADTEAFF
abundance: -
j_gene: TRBJ1-1
d_gene: TRBD1
v_gene: TRBV5-6

CDR3nt: TGCGCCAGCAGCCAAGATCTAGCTAGCGGGAGGTACGAGCAGTACTTC
CDR3aa: CASSQDLASGRYEQYF
abundance: -
j_gene: TRBJ2-7
d_gene: TRBD2
v_gene: TRBV4-3

CDR3nt: TGTGCCAGCAGTACCGACAGGGCCTCTGGAAACACCATATATTTT
CDR3aa: CASSTDRASGNTIYF
abundance: -
j_gene: TRBJ1-3
d_gene: TRBD1
v_gene: TRBV6-5

CDR3nt: TGTGCCAGCAGCCAAGCAGGGGTAAGCAATCAGCCCCAGCATTTT
CDR3aa: CASSQAGVSNQPQHF
abundance: -
j_gene: TRBJ1-5
d_gene: -
v_gene: TRBV7-8

CDR3nt: TGTGCCAGCAGTGGGACAGGGAGGTACTATGGCTACACCTTC
CDR3aa: CASSGTGRYYGYTF
abundance: -
j_gene: TRBJ1-2
d_gene: TRBD1
v_gene: TRBV2

CDR3nt: TGTGCCAGCAGCCCTCATTTACAGGGGGCAGGCGAGCAGTACTTC
CDR3aa: CASSPHLQGAGEQYF
abundance: -
j_gene: TRBJ2-7
d_gene: TRBD1
v_gene: TRBV11-3

CDR3nt: TGTGCCAGCAGCTTAGGGGCCCAGCATTTT
CDR3aa: CASSLGAQHF
abundance: -
j_gene: TRBJ1-5
d_gene: -
v_gene: TRBV5-8

CDR3nt: TGTGCCAGCAGTGTACGAGAAGAGACCCAGTACTTC
CDR3aa: CASSVREETQYF
abundance: -
j_gene: TRBJ2-5
d_gene: -
v_gene: TRBV2

CDR3nt: TGCAGCGTTGACGGGACAGGGGGCTCTGGGGCCAACGTCCTGACTTTC
CDR3aa: CSVDGTGGSGANVLTF
abundance: -
j_gene: TRBJ2-6
d_gene: TRBD1
v_gene: TRBV29-1

CDR3nt: TGTGCCAGTAGTGCAGGGACTGACTATGGCTACACCTTC
CDR3aa: CASSAGTDYGYTF
abundance: -
j_gene: TRBJ1-2
d_gene: -
v_gene: TRBV19

CDR3nt: TGTGCCAGCAGCCAGTCTAATCAGCCCCAGCATTTT
CDR3aa: CASSQSNQPQHF
abundance: -
j_gene: TRBJ1-5
d_gene: -
v_gene: TRBV3-1/TRBV3-2

CDR3nt: TGCGCCAGCAGCCGCCATGCTGCTGGGACTTTAAATGAGCAGTTCTTC
CDR3aa: CASSRHAAGTLNEQFF
abundance: -
j_gene: TRBJ2-1
d_gene: -
v_gene: TRBV4-3

CDR3nt: TGTGCCAGCAGCCAACAAGAGACAGGGTCGGATGAGCAGTTCTTC
CDR3aa: CASSQQETGSDEQFF
abundance: -
j_gene: TRBJ2-1
d_gene: TRBD1
v_gene: TRBV11-2

CDR3nt: TGCAGCGTTGAGGCAGGGGGGATGAATGGCTACACCTTC
CDR3aa: CSVEAGGMNGYTF
abundance: -
j_gene: TRBJ1-2
d_gene: TRBD1
v_gene: TRBV29-1

CDR3nt: TGTGCCACCAGTGATTCGAAGGGGGCAGGAGAGACCCAGTACTTC
CDR3aa: CATSDSKGAGETQYF
abundance: -
j_gene: TRBJ2-5
d_gene: TRBD1
v_gene: TRBV24-1

CDR3nt: TGCGCCAGCTGGACAGGGACCTCTGGAAACACCATATATTTT
CDR3aa: CASWTGTSGNTIYF
abundance: -
j_gene: TRBJ1-3
d_gene: TRBD1
v_gene: TRBV5-1

CDR3nt: TGCGCCAGCAGCCAAGACGCGGGCTTTAAAAACATTCAGTACTTC
CDR3aa: CASSQDAGFKNIQYF
abundance: -
j_gene: TRBJ2-4
d_gene: -
v_gene: TRBV4-3

CDR3nt: TGCAGCGTTGTGGACCCCCGACGGAGAGGGTATGGCTACACCTTC
CDR3aa: CSVVDPRRRGYGYTF
abundance: once
j_gene: TRBJ1-2
d_gene: -
v_gene: TRBV29-1